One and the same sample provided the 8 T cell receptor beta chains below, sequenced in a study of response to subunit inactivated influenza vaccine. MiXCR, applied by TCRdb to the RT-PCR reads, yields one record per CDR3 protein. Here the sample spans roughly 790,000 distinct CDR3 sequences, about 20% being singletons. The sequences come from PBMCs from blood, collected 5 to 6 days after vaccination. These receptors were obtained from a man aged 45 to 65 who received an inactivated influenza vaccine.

The DNA for the CDR3 is TGTGCCAGCTTACCACCTGGTATGAACACTGAAGCTTTCTTT. Protein: CASLPPGMNTEAFF. The J gene is TRBJ1-1, the V gene TRBV7-2, with D unclear. Trimming pared 8 bases from V and 0 bases from J, leaving 13 bases between. CDR1 is SGHTA and CDR2 is FQGNSA in the germline V gene. The CDR3 length is 14 residues.

The CDR3 spells CSAREGAGRGDTQYF. In DNA form, the CDR3 reads TGCAGTGCTAGAGAGGGAGCAGGGAGAGGGGATACGCAGTATTTT. The chain links TRBV20-1 to TRBJ2-3; tentatively, D is TRBD1 or TRBD2 (5 bases each). Trimming removed 0 bases at V and 6 bases at J, with 16 bases between. The CDR3 totals 15 residues. Germline CDR1 reads DFQATT; CDR2 reads SNEGSKA (reference sequence).

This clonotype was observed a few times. The CDR3 DNA reads TGCAGTGCTGACTCAGTTAGCGGGAGCTCCTACAATGAGCAGTTCTTC. Its protein product is CSADSVSGSSYNEQFF. V and J are TRBV20-1 and TRBJ2-1, with TRBD2 matching 9 bases. CDR1 is DFQATT, CDR2 SNEGSKA, per germline (reference sequence). Trimming took 5 bases from V and 0 from J; bases not matched to a gene: 8. This CDR3 has 16 residues.

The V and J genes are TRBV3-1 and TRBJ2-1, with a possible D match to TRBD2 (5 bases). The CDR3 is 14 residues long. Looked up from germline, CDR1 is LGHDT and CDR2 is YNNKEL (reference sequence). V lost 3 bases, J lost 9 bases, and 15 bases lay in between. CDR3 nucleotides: TGTGCCAGCAGCCATGCAAGCGGTGTGGGTGAGCAGTTCTTC. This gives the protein CASSHASGVGEQFF.

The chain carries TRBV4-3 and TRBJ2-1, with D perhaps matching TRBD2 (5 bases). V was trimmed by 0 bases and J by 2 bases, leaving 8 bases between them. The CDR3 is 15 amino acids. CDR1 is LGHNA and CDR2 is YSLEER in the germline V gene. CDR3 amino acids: CASSQDLAPYNEQFF. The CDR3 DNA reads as TGCGCCAGCAGCCAAGATCTAGCACCCTACAATGAGCAGTTCTTC.

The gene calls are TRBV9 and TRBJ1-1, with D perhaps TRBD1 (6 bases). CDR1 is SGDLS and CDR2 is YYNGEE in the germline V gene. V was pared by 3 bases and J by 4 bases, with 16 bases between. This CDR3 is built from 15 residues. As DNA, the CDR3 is TGTGCCAGCAGCGCCGTAGGACAGCAAGTCACTGAAGCTTTCTTT. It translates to CASSAVGQQVTEAFF.

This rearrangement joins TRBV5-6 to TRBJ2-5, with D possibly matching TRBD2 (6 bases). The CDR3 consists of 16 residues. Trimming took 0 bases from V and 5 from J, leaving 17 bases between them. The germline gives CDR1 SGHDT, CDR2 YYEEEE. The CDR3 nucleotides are TGTGCCAGCAGCTTGGAGGAGGGTCCTTCTTTGGAGACCCAGTACTTC. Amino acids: CASSLEEGPSLETQYF. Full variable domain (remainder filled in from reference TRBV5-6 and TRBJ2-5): DAGVTQSPTHLIKTRGQQVTLRCSPKSGHDTVSWYQQALGQGPQFIFQYYEEEERQRGNFPDRFSGHQFPNYSSELNVNALLLGDSALYLCASSLEEGPSLETQYFGPGTRLLVL.

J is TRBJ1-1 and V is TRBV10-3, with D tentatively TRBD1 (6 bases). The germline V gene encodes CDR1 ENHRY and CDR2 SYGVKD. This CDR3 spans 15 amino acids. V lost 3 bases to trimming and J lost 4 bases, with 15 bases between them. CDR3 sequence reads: CAISDGLTRGTEAFF. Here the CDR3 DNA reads TGTGCCATCAGTGATGGTCTTACCAGGGGCACTGAAGCTTTCTTT.